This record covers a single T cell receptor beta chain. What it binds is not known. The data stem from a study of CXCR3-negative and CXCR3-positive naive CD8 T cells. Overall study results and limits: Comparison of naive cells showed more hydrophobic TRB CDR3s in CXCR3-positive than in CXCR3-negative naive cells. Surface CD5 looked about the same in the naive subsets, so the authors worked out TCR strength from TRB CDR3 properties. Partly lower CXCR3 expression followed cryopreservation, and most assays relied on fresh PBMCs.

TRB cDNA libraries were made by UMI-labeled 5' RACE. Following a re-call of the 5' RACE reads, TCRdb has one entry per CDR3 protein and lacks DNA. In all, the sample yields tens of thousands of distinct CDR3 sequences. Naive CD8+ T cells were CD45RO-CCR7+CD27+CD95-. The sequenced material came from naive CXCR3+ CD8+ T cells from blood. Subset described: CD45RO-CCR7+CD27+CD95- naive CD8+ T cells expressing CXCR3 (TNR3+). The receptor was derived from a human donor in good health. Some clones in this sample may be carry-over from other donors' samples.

The CDR3 loop is CASSPARGNTEAFF. The chain recombines TRBV7-6 with TRBJ1-1; TCRdb gives TRBD1 as the D gene, but with no DNA this cannot be confirmed. The CDR3 covers 14 residues. Germline V gives CDR1 SGHVS, CDR2 FNYEAQ.